The next 26 T cell receptor beta chains were all read from a single sample in a study of T cell changes during pregnancy in multiple sclerosis. Clones were sequenced by immunoSEQ multiplex PCR, and TCRdb holds only the in-frame ones, with some missing. The sample yields tens of thousands of clones, roughly 86% seen once. This specimen was CD8+ T cells from peripheral blood mononuclear cells, taken in the first trimester of pregnancy. The source is a female donor in good health, enrolled as a control in a pregnancy study.

V usage is TRBV10-2 and J usage is TRBJ2-7; 8 bases are shared with TRBD2. This CDR3 is 14 amino acids long. Per the germline V gene, CDR1 is WSHSY and CDR2 is SAAADI. V gave up 11 bases and J gave up 4 bases; unmatched junction bases: 13. CDR3 loop: CAARGGPRSYEQYF. DNA of the CDR3: TGCGCCGCCCGCGGGGGGCCGCGTTCGTACGAGCAGTACTTC.

The chain couples TRBV15 to TRBJ2-5; TRBD1 matches 7 bases. This CDR3 region has 16 residues. Germline V gene data show CDR1 as LNHNV and CDR2 as YYDKDF (reference sequence). With V trimmed by 1 base and J by 5 bases, 10 bases remained unmatched. This CDR3 reads CATSRGGQMDEETQYF. The CDR3 DNA follows: TGTGCCACCAGCAGAGGGGGACAGATGGATGAGGAGACCCAGTACTTC.

The V call is TRBV28, the J call TRBJ2-7, with 7 bases aligning to TRBD2. Germline V lookup: CDR1 MDHEN, CDR2 SYDVKM. CDR3 length: 11 residues. The V and J ends lost 5 bases and 7 bases, in that order; junction bases with no gene match: 2. This CDR3 reads CASSPGGEQYF. CDR3 nucleotide sequence: TGTGCCAGCAGTCCCGGGGGGGAGCAGTACTTC.

This chain joins TRBV28 and TRBJ1-3, with 7 bases matching TRBD1. Germline CDR1 and CDR2: MDHEN and SYDVKM. The junction had 11 bases not matched to a gene; V was cut back by 5 bases and J by 4 bases. The length of the CDR3 is 16 residues. The CDR3 DNA is TGTGCCAGCAGTCTCGCCTATTCAGGGGGAGGAAACACCATATATTTT. Residues: CASSLAYSGGGNTIYF.

About this clone: Other nucleotide sequences from this sample produce the same CDR3. The CDR3 reads CASSPGGYEQYF. The CDR3 DNA is TGTGCCAGCAGCCCCGGGGGCTACGAGCAGTACTTC. The V gene is TRBV9, the J gene TRBJ2-7, with a weak D call TRBD2 (6 bases). Trimming cost V 4 bases and J 3 bases, with 8 bases left between them. From germline, CDR1 is SGDLS and CDR2 YYNGEE. The length of the CDR3 is 12 residues.

This clone was detected once. This rearrangement joins TRBV7-9 to TRBJ1-4; D is perhaps TRBD1 (6 bases). The CDR3 has 14 amino acids. The V end lost 4 bases, the J end lost 6 bases, and 12 bases lay between the germline ends. Germline-derived CDR1 and CDR2 are SEHNR and FQNEAQ (reference sequence). The CDR3, as DNA: TGTGCCAGCAGCTCAACGACAGGACATGAAAAACTGTTTTTT. The encoded protein is CASSSTTGHEKLFF.

The gene calls are TRBV27 and TRBJ2-7, with 7 positions matching TRBD1. Losses at the gene ends were 5 bases for V and 4 bases for J; bases not matched to a gene: 5. This CDR3 has 13 amino acids. Germline values: CDR1 MNHEY, CDR2 SMNVEV (reference sequence). The CDR3 is CASSAQQGYEQYF. In DNA form, the CDR3 reads TGTGCCAGCAGTGCGCAACAGGGGTACGAGCAGTACTTC.

V usage is TRBV18 and J usage is TRBJ1-4; D ambiguous. CDR3 length: 17 residues. The germline V gene encodes CDR1 KGHSH and CDR2 LQKENI. V shed 0 bases and J shed 0 bases, with 11 bases lying between them. CDR3 loop: CASSPPSRLATNEKLFF. The DNA of the CDR3 is TGTGCCAGCTCACCACCGAGCAGGCTTGCAACTAATGAAAAACTGTTTTTT.

This sequence joins TRBV28 and TRBJ1-3; 7 bases are shared with TRBD1. V shed 6 bases, J shed 2 bases, and the junction held 4 bases outside the gene matches. CDR3 length: 14 residues. Germline CDR1 MDHEN, CDR2 SYDVKM. The CDR3 region is CASRETGTGNTIYF. DNA for the CDR3: TGTGCCAGCAGGGAGACAGGGACTGGAAACACCATATATTTT.

The chain employs TRBV6-5 and TRBJ2-7, with 8 bases lining up with TRBD1. V shed 6 bases and J 5 bases; nucleotides not matched to a gene: 9. This CDR3 region has 14 residues. Germline values: CDR1 MNHEY, CDR2 SVGAGI. This CDR3 is CASSSTGTGNEQYF. In DNA form, the CDR3 reads TGTGCCAGCAGCTCCACCGGGACAGGTAACGAGCAGTACTTC.

The CDR3 here is CASSLAGQNTEAFF. The CDR3 DNA follows: TGTGCCAGCAGCCTTGCAGGGCAGAACACTGAAGCTTTCTTT. The gene calls are TRBV7-3 and TRBJ1-1; a possible D gene is TRBD1 (5 bases). Germline V gene sequence: CDR1 SGHTA, CDR2 FQGTGA. The ends were cut back, 5 bases at V and 1 base at J, with 11 bases in the middle. This CDR3 has 14 residues.

The rearrangement links TRBV13 to TRBJ2-3; 12 bases are shared with TRBD2. Losses at the gene ends were 5 bases for V and 8 bases for J; bases not matched to a gene: 8. This CDR3 region has 15 residues. Germline V gene lookup returns CDR1 PRHDT and CDR2 FYEKMQ (reference sequence). The CDR3 here is CASSPPTSGGPTQYF. CDR3 DNA sequence: TGTGCCAGCAGCCCACCGACTAGCGGGGGCCCTACGCAGTATTTT.

The rearrangement links TRBV19 to TRBJ2-7; D is ambiguous. Germline V CDR1 and CDR2: LNHDA, SQIVND (reference sequence). The CDR3 has 13 amino acids. Trimming took off 5 bases at V and 4 bases at J, with 12 bases between the two ends. DNA for the CDR3: TGTGCCAGTAGTCCGGGTCTTTTGTACGAGCAGTACTTC. Translating gives CASSPGLLYEQYF.

This clone was observed once. This rearrangement joins TRBV9 to TRBJ2-1; 9 nucleotides line up with TRBD2. V lost 7 bases, J lost 3 bases, and 8 bases stayed unmatched. Per germline, CDR1 SGDLS and CDR2 YYNGEE. There are 15 residues in the CDR3. The CDR3 sequence is CASGPLAGLYNEQFF. The CDR3 DNA is TGTGCCAGCGGTCCCCTAGCGGGACTCTACAATGAGCAGTTCTTC.

J is TRBJ2-5 and V is TRBV7-8; no clear D gene. V was cut by 7 bases and J by 3 bases, with 6 bases left in between. This CDR3 contains 11 residues. Germline CDR1 and CDR2: SGHVS and FQNEAQ. CDR3 sequence reads: CASISEETQYF. DNA for the CDR3: TGTGCCAGCATTTCAGAAGAGACCCAGTACTTC. Variable domain in full (rest from reference TRBV7-8 and TRBJ2-5): GAGVSQSPRYKVAKRGQDVALRCDPISGHVSLFWYQQALGQGPEFLTYFQNEAQLDKSGLPSDRFFAERPEGSVSTLKIQRTQQEDSAVYLCASISEETQYFGPGTRLLVL.

The chain combines TRBV4-3 with TRBJ1-1; no clear D. The V end lost 0 bases, the J end lost 0 bases, and 11 bases lay between the germline ends. Germline V gene sequence: CDR1 LGHNA, CDR2 YSLEER. This CDR3 comprises 16 residues. CDR3: CASSQDINTMNTEAFF. Written as DNA, the CDR3 is TGCGCCAGCAGCCAAGATATAAACACCATGAACACTGAAGCTTTCTTT.

The CDR3 DNA reads TGTGCCAGCAGTTTAAAACGGACAGATACGCAGTATTTT. It encodes CASSLKRTDTQYF. V is TRBV27 and J is TRBJ2-3; D not resolved. This CDR3 comprises 13 residues. CDR1 MNHEY and CDR2 SMNVEV come from the germline V gene (reference sequence). The V and J ends lost 2 bases and 3 bases respectively, with 6 bases between them.

V gene TRBV7-8 combines with J gene TRBJ1-5, with D perhaps matching TRBD1 (6 bases). Germline V gives CDR1 SGHVS, CDR2 FQNEAQ. The V and J ends lost 1 base and 0 bases respectively, with 7 bases between them. CDR3 length: 15 amino acids. CDR3 in DNA: TGTGCCAGCAGCTTAGGGGGACATAGCAATCAGCCCCAGCATTTT. Protein product: CASSLGGHSNQPQHF.

The chain links TRBV11-2 to TRBJ2-7; possibly TRBD2 for D (5 bases). The CDR3 sequence is 12 residues long. V lost 5 bases and J 5 bases, leaving 10 bases between the germline ends. From germline, CDR1 is SGHAT and CDR2 FQNNGV. The CDR3 is CASSHGSNEQYF. The CDR3 DNA sequence: TGTGCCAGCAGCCATGGGAGTAACGAGCAGTACTTC.

The J gene is TRBJ1-1, the V gene TRBV6-1; no firm D call. Trimming pared 3 bases from V and 5 bases from J, leaving 10 bases between. CDR3 length: 13 amino acids. Germline CDR1 and CDR2: MNHNS and SASEGT. The CDR3: CASSERGVTEAFF. CDR3 bases: TGTGCCAGCAGTGAGCGGGGAGTGACTGAAGCTTTCTTT.

The chain recombines TRBV19 with TRBJ2-2, with 8 positions matching TRBD2. The V gene end was trimmed by 3 bases and the J gene end by 1 base; junction bases not matched to a gene: 1. The germline gives CDR1 LNHDA, CDR2 SQIVND (reference sequence). This CDR3 has 15 amino acids. CDR3 sequence: CASSMGLENTGELFF. CDR3 nucleotide sequence: TGTGCCAGTAGTATGGGACTAGAGAACACCGGGGAGCTGTTTTTT.

The V gene is TRBV27, the J gene TRBJ1-5; 7 nucleotides line up with TRBD1. V lost 1 base and J lost 5; bases outside the gene matches: 8. The length of the CDR3 is 16 residues. Germline assignment: CDR1 MNHEY and CDR2 SMNVEV (reference sequence). For the CDR3, the DNA is TGTGCCAGCAGTTTATTAGGGACAGACGACGATCAGCCCCAGCATTTT. Translation gives CASSLLGTDDDQPQHF.

The chain combines TRBV4-1 with TRBJ2-2; no clear D gene. This CDR3 has 16 residues. Germline assignment: CDR1 MGHRA and CDR2 YSYEKL. The V end lost 1 base, the J end lost 1 base, and 10 bases lay between the germline ends. The CDR3 nucleotides read TGCGCCAGCAGCCAAGGGCGTGGGCAGAACACCGGGGAGCTGTTTTTT. Translation gives CASSQGRGQNTGELFF.

The chain has TRBV27 and TRBJ2-5; 14 bases align to TRBD2. CDR1 and CDR2 (germline): MNHEY, SMNVEV (reference sequence). Trimming cost V 5 bases and J 4 bases; bases outside gene matches: 12. This CDR3 has 18 amino acids. The CDR3 DNA sequence: TGTGCCAGCAGTCCAACCGGGACTAGCGGGGGAATCCCAGAGACCCAGTACTTC. This gives the protein CASSPTGTSGGIPETQYF.

The chain uses TRBV6-1 and TRBJ1-3; D uncertain. V lost 1 base to trimming and J lost 5 bases, with 12 bases between them. CDR1 is MNHNS and CDR2 is SASEGT in the germline V gene. The CDR3 runs 15 residues. The CDR3 DNA reads TGTGCCAGCAGTGAAGGCCCGGGAGAGAGAAACACCATATATTTT. This encodes CASSEGPGERNTIYF.

This rearrangement joins TRBV7-8 to TRBJ1-2; tentative D call: TRBD1 (6 bases). In germline, CDR1 is SGHVS, CDR2 FQNEAQ. With 5 bases removed from V and 4 bases from J, the gap between germline ends came to 17 bases. The CDR3 extends over 15 amino acids. CDR3 sequence: CASSQNRAPSYGYTF. The CDR3 bases are TGTGCCAGCAGCCAAAACAGGGCCCCTTCCTATGGCTACACCTTC.